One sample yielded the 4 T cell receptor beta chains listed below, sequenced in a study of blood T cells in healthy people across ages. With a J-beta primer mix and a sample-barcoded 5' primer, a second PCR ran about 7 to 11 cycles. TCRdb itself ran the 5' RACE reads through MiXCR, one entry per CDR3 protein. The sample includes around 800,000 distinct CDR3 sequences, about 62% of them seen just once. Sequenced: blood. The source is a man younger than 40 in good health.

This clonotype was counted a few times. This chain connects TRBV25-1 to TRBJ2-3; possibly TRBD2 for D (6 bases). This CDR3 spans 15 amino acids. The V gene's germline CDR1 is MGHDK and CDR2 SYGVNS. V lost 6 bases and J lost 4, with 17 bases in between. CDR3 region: CASREYSGFADTQYF. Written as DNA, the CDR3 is TGTGCCAGCAGGGAGTACAGCGGGTTCGCAGATACGCAGTATTTT. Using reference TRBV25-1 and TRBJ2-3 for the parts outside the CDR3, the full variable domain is EADIYQTPRYLVIGTGKKITLECSQTMGHDKMYWYQQDPGMELHLIHYSYGVNSTEKGDLSSESTVSRIRTEHFPLTLESARPSHTSQYLCASREYSGFADTQYFGPGTRLTVL.

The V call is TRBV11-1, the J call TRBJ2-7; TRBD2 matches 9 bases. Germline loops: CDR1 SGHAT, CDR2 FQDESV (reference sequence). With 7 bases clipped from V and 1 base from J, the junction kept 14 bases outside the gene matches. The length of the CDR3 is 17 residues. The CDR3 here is CASTGERGASLSYEQYF. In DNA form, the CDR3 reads TGTGCCAGCACCGGCGAGCGGGGGGCCTCGTTATCCTACGAGCAGTACTTC.

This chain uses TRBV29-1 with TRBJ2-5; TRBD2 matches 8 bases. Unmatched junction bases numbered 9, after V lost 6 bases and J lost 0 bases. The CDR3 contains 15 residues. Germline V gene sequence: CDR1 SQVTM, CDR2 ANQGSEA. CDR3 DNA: TGCAGCGTCGGGGGTAGCGGGATATACCAAGAGACCCAGTACTTC. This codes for CSVGGSGIYQETQYF.

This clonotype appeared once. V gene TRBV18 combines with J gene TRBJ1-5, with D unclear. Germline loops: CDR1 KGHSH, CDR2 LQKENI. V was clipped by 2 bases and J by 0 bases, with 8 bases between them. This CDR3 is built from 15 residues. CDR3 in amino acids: CASSPWAASNQPQHF. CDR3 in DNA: TGTGCCAGCTCACCATGGGCAGCTAGCAATCAGCCCCAGCATTTT.